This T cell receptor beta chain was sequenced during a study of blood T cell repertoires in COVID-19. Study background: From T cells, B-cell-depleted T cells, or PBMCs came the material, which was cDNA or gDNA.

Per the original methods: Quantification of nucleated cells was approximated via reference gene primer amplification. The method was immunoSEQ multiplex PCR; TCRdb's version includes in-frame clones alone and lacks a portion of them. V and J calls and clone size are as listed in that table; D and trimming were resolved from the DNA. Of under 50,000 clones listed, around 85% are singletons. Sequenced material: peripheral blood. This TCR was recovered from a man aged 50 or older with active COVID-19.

CDR3 amino acids: CASSPQQGVGYGYTF. The CDR3 DNA is TGTGCCAGCTCACCACAACAGGGGGTTGGCTATGGCTACACCTTC. J is TRBJ1-2 and V is TRBV18; 8 bases are shared with TRBD1. The germline gives CDR1 KGHSH, CDR2 LQKENI. The CDR3 runs to 15 residues. J was trimmed by 4 bases and V by 1 base; bases with no gene match: 5.